This T cell receptor (beta chain) was recovered during a study of shared clonotypes between healthy human individuals. CDR1 is MNHEY and CDR2 is SMNVEV in the germline V gene (reference sequence). V lost 7 bases, J lost 7 bases, and 8 bases stayed unmatched. The CDR3 has 15 residues. Method: immunoSEQ multiplex PCR; TCRdb's copy keeps in-frame clones and lacks some. Among 400,000 or so clones listed, roughly 96% were seen once. The rearrangement links TRBV27 to TRBJ2-3; 13 bases match TRBD2. The specimen sequenced was memory CD8+ T cells sorted from blood. Subset specified: CD45RO+ cells pooled with CCR7-negative TemRA cells. The TCR comes from a man aged 25 to 40 in good health. In DNA, the CDR3 is TGTGCCAGCAAAATACTAGCGGGAGGGCCTAATACGCAGTATTTT. This sequence encodes CASKILAGGPNTQYF.